This TCR beta chain was recorded in a study of T cell responses to AZD1222 COVID-19 vaccine. Clones were sequenced by immunoSEQ multiplex PCR, and TCRdb holds only the in-frame ones, with some missing. Found here are more than 95,000 clones, less than 95% of them singletons; the top ten hold about 4.8%. This CDR3 is built from 15 residues. Germline V gives CDR1 LGHNA, CDR2 YSLEER. Trimming stripped 0 bases from V and 2 bases from J, with 11 bases between. As concerns this clone: Its target is unknown.

Study-wide results and limits: Receipt of two AZD1222 doses was followed by a rise in Spike-specific TCR breadth and depth.

The sequencing used peripheral blood, collected on day 0 of AZD1222 vaccination. The sequence derives from an adult in good health. This chain joins TRBV4-3 and TRBJ2-7; no clear D. CDR3 sequence reads: CASSQEASSTYEQYF. The CDR3 DNA reads TGCGCCAGCAGCCAAGAAGCGAGCAGCACCTACGAGCAGTACTTC.